The 19 T cell receptor beta chains below come from one sample, sequenced in a study of T-cell memory formation after mild COVID-19. TCRdb analysed the 5' RACE reads with MiXCR anew, one entry per CDR3 protein. Found here are hundreds of thousands of distinct CDR3 sequences, just over 15% of them singletons; the top ten hold more than 2%. Sequenced: PBMCs or a T cell subset sorted from them (not recorded which). The receptors originated from an adult woman who had mild COVID-19 (a few samples of this study predate the infection). Cell type and time point are not known.

The rearrangement joins TRBV5-6 to TRBJ2-6, with D uncertain. V was cut by 1 base and J by 1 base, with 6 bases left in between. Germline CDR1 reads SGHDT; CDR2 reads YYEEEE. The CDR3 loop spans 15 amino acids. The CDR3 bases are TGTGCCAGCAGCTTGAAGAATTCTGGGGCCAACGTCCTGACTTTC. This sequence encodes CASSLKNSGANVLTF.

This clonotype occurred many times. The chain links TRBV12-3 or TRBV12-4 to TRBJ1-1; D gene unclear. The length of the CDR3 is 12 residues. V shed 2 bases and J shed 11 bases, with 12 bases lying between them. CDR3 bases: TGTGCCAGCAGTTTATCGAGGGCCATCGCTTTCTTT. Translating gives CASSLSRAIAFF.

The table lists this clonotype with a few counts. The J gene is TRBJ2-1, the V gene TRBV7-6; 15 bases align to TRBD2. The CDR3 extends over 17 amino acids. Losses at the gene ends were 5 bases for V and 3 bases for J; bases not matched to a gene: 5. Germline V gene lookup returns CDR1 SGHVS and CDR2 FNYEAQ. CDR3: CASSPTGLAGGYNEQFF. The CDR3 nucleotides are TGTGCCAGCAGCCCTACGGGACTAGCGGGAGGCTACAATGAGCAGTTCTTC.

V and J are TRBV15 and TRBJ1-1, with D possibly TRBD1 on 5 matching bases. Trimming removed 0 bases from V and 4 bases from J, with 6 bases in between. Germline lookup yields CDR1 LNHNV and CDR2 YYDKDF (reference sequence). The CDR3 has 13 residues. The CDR3 loop is CATSRERGTEAFF. CDR3 nucleotide sequence: TGTGCCACCAGCAGAGAAAGGGGCACTGAAGCTTTCTTT.

This clonotype appeared a few times. The rearrangement links TRBV7-2 to TRBJ2-1; 12 bases align to TRBD2. Germline CDR1 is SGHTA and CDR2 is FQGNSA. The ends lost 5 bases at V and 7 bases at J; junction bases unmatched: 6. The CDR3 loop spans 15 amino acids. CDR3 residues: CASSRGLAGLNEQFF. The CDR3 bases are TGTGCCAGCAGCCGGGGACTAGCGGGCCTAAATGAGCAGTTCTTC.

V and J are TRBV18 and TRBJ1-6, with 8 bases that match TRBD1. Germline values: CDR1 KGHSH, CDR2 LQKENI. V lost 2 bases and J lost 10; bases outside the gene matches: 7. This CDR3 is built from 15 residues. The CDR3 DNA reads as TGTGCCAGCTCACCAACCCAGGGGGCTGGGTCACCCCTCCACTTT. Its protein is CASSPTQGAGSPLHF.

A single count supports this clonotype. The chain carries TRBV4-2 and TRBJ1-1; 7 bases are shared with TRBD1. Germline V lookup: CDR1 LGHNA, CDR2 YNFKEQ. There are 14 residues in the CDR3. J lost 5 bases, V lost 7 bases, and 10 bases had no gene match. The CDR3 DNA follows: TGTGCCAGCATCAAAGACAGGGCAGGGACTGAAGCTTTCTTT. This codes for CASIKDRAGTEAFF.

This clonotype was detected once. A much larger clone lies a single base off, so this may be a read error. The rearrangement joins TRBV12-3 or TRBV12-4 to TRBJ2-1; D gene uncertain. Between the trimmed V and J ends, which lost 1 base and 6 bases, there was a span of 16 bases. This CDR3 region has 16 residues. DNA for the CDR3: TGTGCCAGCAGTTTAGGGAGTCATACGAGGACCAATGAGCAGTTCTTC. Its translation: CASSLGSHTRTNEQFF.

This sequence joins TRBV6-2 or TRBV6-3 and TRBJ2-2; 13 nucleotides agree with TRBD2. V lost 5 bases and J lost 7; bases outside the gene matches: 10. Germline V CDR1 and CDR2: MNHEY, SVGEGT. The CDR3 is 17 residues long. The CDR3 sequence: CASSNRLAGGLGGELFF. Written as DNA, the CDR3 is TGTGCCAGCAGTAACCGACTAGCGGGAGGTCTTGGCGGGGAGCTGTTTTTT.

In its sample, this clonotype was seen a few times. This chain joins TRBV12-3 or TRBV12-4 and TRBJ1-6, with no clear D. The CDR3 extends over 13 amino acids. Deletions cut 5 bases from V and 7 bases from J, with 9 bases between. CDR3 sequence reads: CASSEFGNSPLHF. CDR3 DNA sequence: TGTGCCAGCAGTGAGTTTGGAAATTCACCCCTCCACTTT.

The chain links TRBV5-1 to TRBJ1-1; 12 bases agree with TRBD1. The CDR3 is 15 residues long. Looked up from germline, CDR1 is SGHRS and CDR2 is YFSETQ. With V trimmed by 8 bases and J by 4 bases, 9 bases remained unmatched. The CDR3 DNA reads as TGCGCCAGTTGGGACAGGGGGCGCAGAGGCACTGAAGCTTTCTTT. Protein product: CASWDRGRRGTEAFF.

Details on this clonotype: At one end, the junction sequence differs from germline, possibly due to a read error. The chain is built from TRBV9 and TRBJ2-5, with D hard to call. The CDR3 consists of 13 residues. Germline CDR1 reads SGDLS; CDR2 reads YYNGEE. The CDR3 nucleotides are TGTGCCAGCAGCGTAGAGCCCCAAGGGACCCAGTACTTC. Translation: CASSVEPQGTQYF.

The V call is TRBV5-1, the J call TRBJ2-5, with D possibly matching TRBD1 (6 bases). Germline CDR1 and CDR2: SGHRS and YFSETQ. This CDR3 has 14 residues. Between the trimmed V and J ends, which lost 3 bases and 2 bases, there was a span of 11 bases. The CDR3 DNA reads as TGCGCCAGCAGCTCTCAGGGGATTCAAGAGACCCAGTACTTC. Amino acids: CASSSQGIQETQYF.

This clonotype was picked up a small number of times. The chain employs TRBV10-3 and TRBJ2-7, with a possible D match to TRBD1 (6 bases). Germline V gene data show CDR1 as ENHRY and CDR2 as SYGVKD. The CDR3 has 15 amino acids. Trimming shortened V by 3 bases and J by 2 bases, and 14 bases separated the two germline ends. The CDR3 DNA follows: TGTGCCATCAGTGAACTTCGAGACAGGCCCTACGAGCAGTACTTC. It yields the protein CAISELRDRPYEQYF.

This clonotype was picked up a small number of times. This chain links TRBV2 with TRBJ2-2; D might be TRBD1 (5 bases). Per the germline V gene, CDR1 is SNHLY and CDR2 is FYNNEI. The CDR3 contains 14 residues. The V end was cut by 4 bases, the J end by 7 bases, with 13 bases between. The CDR3 DNA reads as TGTGCCAGCAGTGGCGAAGGGGTTGGCGGGGAGCTGTTTTTT. Protein sequence: CASSGEGVGGELFF.

In this sample, this clonotype turned up many times. The chain couples TRBV29-1 to TRBJ2-1, with 8 nucleotides matching TRBD2. V shed 4 bases, J shed 10 bases, and the junction held 9 bases outside the gene matches. The length of the CDR3 is 13 residues. CDR1 SQVTM and CDR2 ANQGSEA come from the germline V gene. The CDR3 sequence: CSVAGRASSEQFF. The DNA for the CDR3 is TGCAGCGTTGCCGGGAGGGCCTCATCGGAGCAGTTCTTC.

This clonotype was counted a few times. CDR3 nucleotides: TGTGCCAGCAGTCCCGGGGCTAATAATCAGCCCCAGCATTTT. As protein: CASSPGANNQPQHF. V is TRBV6-5 and J is TRBJ1-5; TRBD1 might be the D (5 bases). Trimming took 5 bases from V and 4 from J, leaving 12 bases between them. The V gene's germline CDR1 is MNHEY and CDR2 SVGAGI. CDR3 length: 14 amino acids.

This chain joins TRBV3-1 and TRBJ1-1; no firm D call. The germline V gene encodes CDR1 LGHDT and CDR2 YNNKEL (reference sequence). The V end lost 2 bases, the J end lost 5 bases, and 3 bases lay between the germline ends. The CDR3 extends over 11 amino acids. CDR3 coding DNA: TGTGCCAGCAGCCAAAGGACTGAAGCTTTCTTT. Protein product: CASSQRTEAFF.

The chain combines TRBV20-1 with TRBJ2-2, with a weak D call TRBD1 (7 bases). Germline V gene sequence: CDR1 DFQATT, CDR2 SNEGSKA (reference sequence). V dropped 8 bases and J dropped 1 base, with 14 bases sitting between them. The CDR3 spans 14 residues. Here the CDR3 DNA reads TGCAGTACTTTCCAGGGGGGGAACACCGGGGAGCTGTTTTTT. Residues: CSTFQGGNTGELFF.